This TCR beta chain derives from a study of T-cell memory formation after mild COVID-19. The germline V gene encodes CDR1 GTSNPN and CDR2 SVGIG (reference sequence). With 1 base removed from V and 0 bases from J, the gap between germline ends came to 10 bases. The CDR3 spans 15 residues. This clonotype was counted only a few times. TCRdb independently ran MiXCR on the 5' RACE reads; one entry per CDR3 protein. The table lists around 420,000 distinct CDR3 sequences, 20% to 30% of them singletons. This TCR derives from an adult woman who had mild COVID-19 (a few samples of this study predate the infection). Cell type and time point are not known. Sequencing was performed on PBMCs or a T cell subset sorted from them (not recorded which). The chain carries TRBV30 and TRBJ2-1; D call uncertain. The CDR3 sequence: CAWSGSLSSYNEQFF. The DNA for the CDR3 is TGTGCCTGGAGTGGGTCTCTTAGCTCCTACAATGAGCAGTTCTTC.